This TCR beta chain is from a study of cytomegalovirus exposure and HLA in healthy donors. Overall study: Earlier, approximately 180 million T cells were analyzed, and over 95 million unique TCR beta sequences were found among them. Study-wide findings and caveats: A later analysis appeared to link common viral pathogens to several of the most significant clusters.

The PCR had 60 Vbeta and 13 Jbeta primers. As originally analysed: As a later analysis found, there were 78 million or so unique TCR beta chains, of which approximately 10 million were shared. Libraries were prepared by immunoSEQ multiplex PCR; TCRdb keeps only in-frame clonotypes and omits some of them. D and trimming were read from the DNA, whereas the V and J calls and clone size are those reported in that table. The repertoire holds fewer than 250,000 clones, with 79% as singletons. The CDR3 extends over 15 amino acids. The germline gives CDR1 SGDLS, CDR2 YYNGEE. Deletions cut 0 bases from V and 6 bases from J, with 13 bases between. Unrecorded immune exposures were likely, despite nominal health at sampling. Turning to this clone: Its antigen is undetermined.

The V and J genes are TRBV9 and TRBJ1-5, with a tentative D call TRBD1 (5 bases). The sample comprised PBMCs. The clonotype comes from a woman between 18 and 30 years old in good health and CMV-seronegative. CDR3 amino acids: CASSVARVGRQPQHF. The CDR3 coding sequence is TGTGCCAGCAGCGTAGCCAGGGTAGGACGTCAGCCCCAGCATTTT. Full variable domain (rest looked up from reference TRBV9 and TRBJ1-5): DSGVTQTPKHLITATGQRVTLRCSPRSGDLSVYWYQQSLDQGLQFLIQYYNGEERAKGNILERFSAQQFPDLHSELNLSSLELGDSALYFCASSVARVGRQPQHFGDGTRLSIL.